This TCR beta chain was found in a study of T cell changes during pregnancy in multiple sclerosis. Trimming at V came to 0 bases and at J to 3 bases, leaving 7 bases not matched to a gene. There are 16 residues in the CDR3. Germline V gene data show CDR1 as SGHNT and CDR2 as YYREEE (reference sequence). The protocol was immunoSEQ multiplex PCR, while the TCRdb copy is restricted to in-frame clones and leaves out a portion. In the table there are approximately 73,000 clones, 85% to 95% of which are singletons. This material consisted of CD4+ T cells from peripheral blood mononuclear cells, taken before pregnancy. The receptor's source is a female donor with multiple sclerosis, enrolled in a pregnancy study. The rearrangement joins TRBV5-4 to TRBJ2-7; 9 bases match TRBD1. In DNA, the CDR3 is TGTGCCAGCAGCTTGGGAGCCGGGACAGGGAACTACGAGCAGTACTTC. Protein sequence: CASSLGAGTGNYEQYF.